A single sample gave rise to the 27 T cell receptor beta chains below, sequenced in a study of tumor and adjacent non-tumor tissue in lung cancer. This sample's RNA came from whole unsorted tissue. A modified ARM-PCR protocol with three rounds of nested PCR amplified TCRbeta. TCRdb fed the multiplex PCR reads into MiXCR, producing one record per CDR3 protein. Of over 110,000 distinct CDR3 sequences listed, 66% are singletons. Sequenced material: lung tumor tissue. These receptors all come from a man in his 60s with small cell lung cancer.

A word on this clonotype: One junction end disagrees with the germline gene, perhaps due to a read error. The gene calls are TRBV12-3 or TRBV12-4 and TRBJ2-2, with D unresolved. CDR3 size: 13 residues. Here the CDR3 reads CAIWAWNTVELFF. As DNA, the CDR3 is TGTGCCATCTGGGCCTGGAACACCGTGGAGCTGTTTTTT.

Remarks on this clonotype: A junction end diverges from the germline sequence, so it may reflect a read error. The chain combines TRBV29-1 with TRBJ2-3, with TRBD2 matching 16 bases. The CDR3 length is 18 residues. The germline V gene encodes CDR1 SQVTM and CDR2 ANQGSEA. The CDR3 here is CSVEGTSGRGTSTDKQYF. The CDR3 DNA is TGCAGCGTTGAGGGGACTAGCGGGAGGGGTACCAGCACAGATAAGCAGTATTTT.

Of note for this clonotype: Germline is not matched at one junction end, which may reflect a read error. CDR3 loop: CASSYPIGGTPFAATYTQYF. In DNA, the CDR3 is TGTGCCAGCAGTTACCCCATAGGCGGGACTCCCTTCGCCGCCACATATACGCAGTATTTT. The chain links TRBV6-6 to TRBJ2-3; possible D gene TRBD2, 6 bases. Germline values: CDR1 MNHNY, CDR2 SVGAGI (reference sequence). The CDR3 loop spans 20 amino acids.

Points on this clonotype: Since a much larger clone is just one base distant, this may be a read error. The rearrangement joins TRBV5-4 to TRBJ2-1, with no clear D. The CDR3 contains 13 residues. With 6 bases removed from V and 7 bases from J, the gap between germline ends came to 14 bases. CDR1 and CDR2 (germline): SGHNT, YYREEE (reference sequence). Here the CDR3 DNA reads TGTGCCAGCAACTCTATAGGGATTAATGAGCAGTTCTTC. This encodes CASNSIGINEQFF.

Of note for this clonotype: The CDR3 does not close with the conserved phenylalanine or tryptophan, likely indicating a read error. This sequence joins TRBV6-1 and TRBJ2-2, with D uncertain. The CDR3 extends over 13 amino acids. The V gene lost 0 bases and the J gene lost 7 bases, with 6 bases spanning the gap. Germline CDR1 reads MNHNS; CDR2 reads SASEGT. The CDR3 loop is CASSEAGIGELFY. For the CDR3, the DNA is TGTGCCAGCAGTGAAGCAGGGATCGGGGAGCTGTTTTAT.

This clonotype was detected many times. The genes are TRBV6-5 and TRBJ1-1; D is possibly TRBD1 (6 bases). The CDR3 runs to 14 residues. Germline CDR1 reads MNHEY; CDR2 reads SVGAGI. Trimming shortened V by 0 bases and J by 3 bases, and 8 bases separated the two germline ends. CDR3 sequence (DNA): TGTGCCAGCAGTTACTCGAACAGGGACACTGAAGCTTTCTTT. It encodes CASSYSNRDTEAFF.

Comment on this clonotype: A junction end diverges from the germline sequence, so it may reflect a read error. V is TRBV4-2 and J is TRBJ2-1, with D possibly being TRBD2 (5 bases). Germline V gives CDR1 LGHNA, CDR2 YNFKEQ. The CDR3 sequence is 15 residues long. The CDR3: CTSSQEGLVYNKQFF. The CDR3 DNA reads as TGTACCAGCAGCCAAGAGGGCCTAGTTTACAATAAGCAGTTCTTC.

This clonotype was seen only a few times. This sequence joins TRBV4-2 and TRBJ2-5; D is unresolved. This CDR3 has 13 amino acids. V lost 3 bases, J lost 2 bases, and 7 bases lay in between. Germline assignment: CDR1 LGHNA and CDR2 YNFKEQ. The CDR3 loop reads CASSQSVQETQYF. The CDR3 DNA sequence: TGTGCCAGCAGCCAGTCCGTACAAGAGACCCAGTACTTC.

V gene TRBV6-5 combines with J gene TRBJ1-4; no clear D. Germline V gives CDR1 MNHEY, CDR2 SVGAGI. Trimming removed 6 bases at V and 5 bases at J, with 13 bases between. This CDR3 region has 14 residues. CDR3 region: CASRSPIGNEKLFF. The DNA of the CDR3 is TGTGCCAGCAGATCACCCATAGGGAATGAAAAACTGTTTTTT.

Regarding this clonotype: Sequence at one end of the junction differs from germline and may be a read error. V usage is TRBV11-2 and J usage is TRBJ2-5; D unresolved. CDR3 length: 11 residues. Germline V CDR1 and CDR2: SGHAT, FQNNGV. The CDR3 coding sequence is TGTGCGAGCAGCCGTGATGAGACCCAGTACTTC. Translated, it gives CASSRDETQYF.

This clonotype came up a few times. The CDR3 DNA follows: TGTGCCAGCAGTCCGCTGGAGGGTCGCACAGATACGCAGTATTTT. It translates to CASSPLEGRTDTQYF. The genes are TRBV28 and TRBJ2-3; possibly TRBD2 for D (6 bases). CDR1 and CDR2 from the germline V gene are MDHEN and SYDVKM. This CDR3 region has 15 residues. Trimming shortened V by 5 bases and J by 1 base, and 13 bases separated the two germline ends.

The CDR3 region has the DNA TGTGCCAGCAGTTACGGTAGCAGGAGGGCTACGCAGTATTTT. Its translation is CASSYGSRRATQYF. V and J are TRBV6-2 or TRBV6-3 and TRBJ2-3; D possibly corresponds to TRBD2 (6 bases). CDR1 is MNHEY, CDR2 SVGEGT, per germline. This CDR3 is 14 amino acids long. Trimming took 2 bases from V and 8 from J, leaving 14 bases between them.

As for this clonotype: The CDR3 carries no conserved terminal phenylalanine or tryptophan, so it likely arises from a read error. V is TRBV11-2 and J is TRBJ2-3; D is undetermined. This CDR3 has 12 amino acids. Germline V gene lookup returns CDR1 SGHAT and CDR2 FQNNGV. The V gene lost 7 bases and the J gene lost 6 bases, with 11 bases spanning the gap. The CDR3 loop is CASNQSSDTQYS. In nucleotides, the CDR3 is TGTGCCAGCAATCAGAGCTCGGATACGCAGTATTCT.

This clonotype was recorded at least ten times. This chain uses TRBV6-5 with TRBJ2-1, with 12 bases matching TRBD2. Germline assignment: CDR1 MNHEY and CDR2 SVGAGI. The CDR3 covers 18 residues. Germline trimming cut 5 bases from V and 1 base from J; bases unmatched to any gene: 9. The CDR3 region is CASSVRTSGKASYNEQFF. The CDR3 DNA follows: TGTGCCAGCAGTGTCCGGACTAGCGGGAAGGCGTCCTACAATGAGCAGTTCTTC.

This clonotype was found a few times. This rearrangement joins TRBV20-1 to TRBJ2-1; D perhaps matches TRBD2 (6 bases). The CDR3 length is 13 residues. In germline, CDR1 is DFQATT, CDR2 SNEGSKA (reference sequence). V gave up 5 bases and J gave up 7 bases, with 15 bases separating them. The CDR3 region is CSAARTDYNEQFF. For the CDR3, the DNA is TGCAGTGCTGCCCGGACGGACTATAATGAGCAGTTCTTC.

On this clonotype: Being one base from a much bigger clone, this may be a read error. This CDR3 fails to terminate in the conserved phenylalanine or tryptophan, so it likely reflects a read error. The J gene is TRBJ1-2, the V gene TRBV28; no definite D call. V lost 3 bases and J lost 7, with 12 bases in between. The CDR3 is 13 residues long. CDR1 and CDR2 (germline): MDHEN, SYDVKM. The CDR3 DNA reads TGTGCCAGCAGTTTTCCGTTCGGAGGTGGCTACACCCTC. Amino acid sequence: CASSFPFGGGYTL.

The V and J genes are TRBV28 and TRBJ2-7; 8 nucleotides agree with TRBD2. The V gene's germline CDR1 is MDHEN and CDR2 SYDVKM. V dropped 7 bases and J dropped 1; count of bases not matched to a gene: 3. There are 13 residues in the CDR3. The CDR3 nucleotides are TGTGCCAGCACCGGGGGGGGGTCCTACGAGCAGTACTTC. This gives the protein CASTGGGSYEQYF.

With regard to this clonotype: At one of its ends the junction is not consistent with the germline gene, which may arise from a read error. The CDR3, as DNA: TGTGCCATACCTAAGCGGGAGGGGATAGATATGCAGTATTTT. It is translated as CAIPKREGIDMQYF. J is TRBJ2-3 and V is TRBV6-1; 10 nucleotides agree with TRBD2. The CDR3 consists of 14 residues. The germline gives CDR1 MNHNS, CDR2 SASEGT.

As regards this clonotype: Given a much more abundant clone one base away, this may be a read error. The V and J genes are TRBV6-5 and TRBJ2-5; D is possibly TRBD1 (5 bases). CDR3 length: 15 residues. Germline CDR1 MNHEY, CDR2 SVGAGI. Here the CDR3 DNA reads TGTGCCAGCAGTTACGAGGTCCAGGGTTTGGAGATCCAGTACTTC. Its protein is CASSYEVQGLEIQYF.

This clonotype was picked up many times. V usage is TRBV11-3 and J usage is TRBJ2-3; TRBD2 agrees at 9 bases. J was trimmed by 0 bases and V by 6 bases; bases with no gene match: 16. Germline V gene data show CDR1 as SGHNT and CDR2 as YENEEA. The CDR3 runs 19 residues. This CDR3 reads CASRATTGTSSTSTDTQYF. The CDR3 nucleotides are TGTGCCAGCAGAGCGACTACCGGGACTAGCTCCACTAGCACAGATACGCAGTATTTT.

This clonotype occurred once. The V and J genes are TRBV20-1 and TRBJ2-1; the D is unclear. The V gene's germline CDR1 is DFQATT and CDR2 SNEGSKA (reference sequence). CDR3 size: 14 residues. The V and J ends lost 0 bases and 12 bases respectively, with 18 bases between them. CDR3 DNA: TGCAGTGCTAGAGATTCGCGAGGCCACGGTGTGCAGTTCTTC. Translation: CSARDSRGHGVQFF.

The rearrangement links TRBV20-1 to TRBJ2-1; 10 bases agree with TRBD2. There are 16 residues in the CDR3. The germline gives CDR1 DFQATT, CDR2 SNEGSKA (reference sequence). V was clipped by 5 bases and J by 0 bases; unmatched bases: 7. In nucleotides, the CDR3 is TGCAGTGCTCCCCCTATAGCGGGAGGCTCCTACAATGAGCAGTTCTTC. Its protein is CSAPPIAGGSYNEQFF.

As concerns this clonotype: One junction end disagrees with the germline gene, perhaps due to a read error. The genes are TRBV30 and TRBJ2-6, with D tentatively TRBD1 (5 bases). The length of the CDR3 is 16 residues. Germline-derived CDR1 and CDR2 are GTSNPN and SVGIG (reference sequence). The CDR3 sequence: CPWNTLIVAGANVLIF. Here the CDR3 DNA reads TGTCCCTGGAACACGCTTATAGTTGCTGGGGCCAACGTCCTGATTTTC.

With regard to this clonotype: A read error may produce the germline difference seen at one junction end. The J gene is TRBJ2-2, the V gene TRBV11-3, with 12 bases lining up with TRBD2. CDR3 length: 19 amino acids. Germline CDR1 reads SGHNT; CDR2 reads YENEEA. The CDR3 region is CACSRNDTGLAGRTGELFF. For the CDR3, the DNA is TGTGCCTGCAGTCGTAATGACACGGGACTAGCGGGTCGCACCGGGGAGCTGTTTTTT.

In the case of this clonotype: An end of the junction does not agree with germline; a read error may underlie this. The chain recombines TRBV6-6 with TRBJ2-7; no clear D gene. This CDR3 has 16 amino acids. Germline V gene data show CDR1 as MNHNY and CDR2 as SVGAGI (reference sequence). The CDR3 sequence: CASSTLWVRNTYEQYF. The CDR3 nucleotides are TGTGCCAGCAGTACCCTGTGGGTCAGGAACACCTATGAGCAGTACTTC.

This clonotype came up many times. CDR3 region: CSARLGSGDNEQFF. The DNA of the CDR3 is TGCAGTGCTAGATTAGGTTCGGGAGACAATGAGCAGTTCTTC. The chain employs TRBV20-1 and TRBJ2-1; D is possibly TRBD2 (6 bases). Trimming left V 2 bases short and J 5 bases short, with 13 bases between. The germline V gene has CDR1 DFQATT and CDR2 SNEGSKA (reference sequence). CDR3 size: 14 residues.

As concerns this clonotype: The junction differs from germline at one of its ends, possibly a read error. This rearrangement joins TRBV6-2 or TRBV6-3 to TRBJ2-6; tentative D call: TRBD2 (7 bases). The CDR3 is made up of 16 amino acids. CDR1 is MNHEY, CDR2 SVGEGT, per germline. The CDR3 sequence: CASIRGRGAGANLLTF. The CDR3 bases are TGTGCCAGCATTAGGGGTCGGGGGGCTGGGGCCAACCTCCTGACTTTC.